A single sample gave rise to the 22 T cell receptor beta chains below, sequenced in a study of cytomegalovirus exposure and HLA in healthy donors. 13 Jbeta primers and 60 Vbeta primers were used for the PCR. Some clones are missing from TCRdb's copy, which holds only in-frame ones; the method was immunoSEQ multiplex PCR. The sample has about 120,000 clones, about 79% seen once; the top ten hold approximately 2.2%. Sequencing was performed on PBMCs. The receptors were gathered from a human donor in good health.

The DNA for the CDR3 is TGTGCCAGCAGGATGAGCCGGGACAGAGCCTACAATGAGCAGTTCTTC. Amino acid sequence: CASRMSRDRAYNEQFF. The rearrangement uses TRBV2 and TRBJ2-1, with 7 nucleotides matching TRBD1. The junction had 10 bases not matched to a gene; V was cut back by 6 bases and J by 2 bases. Germline CDR1 SNHLY, CDR2 FYNNEI. The CDR3 spans 16 residues.

The CDR3 here is CASSDGSNEKLFF. For the CDR3, the DNA is TGTGCCAGCAGTGATGGCAGTAATGAAAAACTGTTTTTT. This chain uses TRBV6-1 with TRBJ1-4; no firm D call. CDR1 and CDR2 from the germline V gene are MNHNS and SASEGT. Trimming shortened V by 3 bases and J by 4 bases, and 6 bases separated the two germline ends. The CDR3 length is 13 residues.

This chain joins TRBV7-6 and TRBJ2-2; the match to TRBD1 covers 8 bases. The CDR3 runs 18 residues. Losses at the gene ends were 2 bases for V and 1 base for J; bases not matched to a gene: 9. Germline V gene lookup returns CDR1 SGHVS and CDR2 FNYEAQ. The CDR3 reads CASSLRGIGQGNTGELFF. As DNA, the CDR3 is TGTGCCAGCAGCTTACGCGGGATAGGACAGGGGAACACCGGGGAGCTGTTTTTT.

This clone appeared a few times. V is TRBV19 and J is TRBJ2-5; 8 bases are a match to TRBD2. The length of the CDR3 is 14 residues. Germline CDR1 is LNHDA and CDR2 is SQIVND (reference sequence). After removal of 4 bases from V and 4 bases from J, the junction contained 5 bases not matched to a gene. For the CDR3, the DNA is TGTGCCAGTAGTACGGGACTAGGGCGAGAGACCCAGTACTTC. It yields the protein CASSTGLGRETQYF.

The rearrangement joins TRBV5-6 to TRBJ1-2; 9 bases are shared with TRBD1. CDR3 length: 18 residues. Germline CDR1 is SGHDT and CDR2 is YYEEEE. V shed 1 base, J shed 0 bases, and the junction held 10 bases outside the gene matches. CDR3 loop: CASSLIVGQGLTNYGYTF. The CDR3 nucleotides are TGTGCCAGCAGCTTGATCGTGGGACAGGGCCTGACTAACTATGGCTACACCTTC.

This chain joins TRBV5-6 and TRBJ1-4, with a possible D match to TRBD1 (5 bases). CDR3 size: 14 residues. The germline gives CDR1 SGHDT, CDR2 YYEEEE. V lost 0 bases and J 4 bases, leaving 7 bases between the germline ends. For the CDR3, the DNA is TGTGCCAGCAGCTTGGCACAGGTTAATGAAAAACTGTTTTTT. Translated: CASSLAQVNEKLFF.

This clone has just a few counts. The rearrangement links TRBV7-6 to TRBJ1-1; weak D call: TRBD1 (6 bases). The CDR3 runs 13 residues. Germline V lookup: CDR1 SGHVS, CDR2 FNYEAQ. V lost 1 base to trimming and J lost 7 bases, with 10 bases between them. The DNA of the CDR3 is TGTGCCAGCAGCTTAGATATCAGGGGTGAAGCTTTCTTT. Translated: CASSLDIRGEAFF.

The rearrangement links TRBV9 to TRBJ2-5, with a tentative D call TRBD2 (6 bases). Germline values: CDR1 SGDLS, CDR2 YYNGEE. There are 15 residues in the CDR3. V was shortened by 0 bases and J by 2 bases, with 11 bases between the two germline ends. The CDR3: CASSVVSAGQETQYF. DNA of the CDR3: TGTGCCAGCAGCGTAGTTTCGGCGGGGCAAGAGACCCAGTACTTC.

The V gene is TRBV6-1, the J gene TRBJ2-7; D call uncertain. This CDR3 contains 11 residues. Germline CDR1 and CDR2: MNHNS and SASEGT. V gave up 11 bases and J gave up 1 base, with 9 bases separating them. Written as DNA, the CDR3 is TGTGCCTGCCAGTTTTCCTACGAGCAGTACTTC. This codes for CACQFSYEQYF.

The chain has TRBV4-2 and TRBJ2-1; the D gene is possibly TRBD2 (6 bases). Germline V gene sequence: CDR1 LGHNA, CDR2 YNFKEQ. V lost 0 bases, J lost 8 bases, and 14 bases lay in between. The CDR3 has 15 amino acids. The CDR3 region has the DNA TGTGCCAGCAGCCAAGAATGGACTATCCTCGATGAGCAGTTCTTC. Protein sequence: CASSQEWTILDEQFF.

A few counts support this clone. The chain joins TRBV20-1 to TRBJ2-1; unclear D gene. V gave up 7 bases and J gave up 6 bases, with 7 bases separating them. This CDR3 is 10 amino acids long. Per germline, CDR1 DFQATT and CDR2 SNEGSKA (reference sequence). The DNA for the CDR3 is TGCAGTGGAGCCGGCAATGAGCAGTTCTTC. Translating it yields CSGAGNEQFF.

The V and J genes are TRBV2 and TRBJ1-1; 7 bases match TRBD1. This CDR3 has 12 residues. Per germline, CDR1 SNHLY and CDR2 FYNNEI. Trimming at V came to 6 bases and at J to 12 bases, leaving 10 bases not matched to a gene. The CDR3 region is CASSGQAGGTFF. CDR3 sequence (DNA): TGTGCCAGCAGCGGACAAGCAGGGGGGACTTTCTTT.

This CDR3 reads CASNNRGPGGYTF. The CDR3 DNA reads as TGTGCCAGTAATAACAGGGGACCTGGGGGCTACACCTTC. The chain is built from TRBV19 and TRBJ1-2; 7 bases agree with TRBD1. Germline trimming cut 7 bases from V and 8 bases from J; bases unmatched to any gene: 10. The CDR3 runs to 13 residues. CDR1 and CDR2 (germline): LNHDA, SQIVND (reference sequence).

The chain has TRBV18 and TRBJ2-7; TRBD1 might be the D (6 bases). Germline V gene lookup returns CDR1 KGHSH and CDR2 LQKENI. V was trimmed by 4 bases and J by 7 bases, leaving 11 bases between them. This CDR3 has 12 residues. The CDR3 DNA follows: TGTGCCAGCTCACTGGGGGCGGCGGAGCAGTACTTC. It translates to CASSLGAAEQYF.

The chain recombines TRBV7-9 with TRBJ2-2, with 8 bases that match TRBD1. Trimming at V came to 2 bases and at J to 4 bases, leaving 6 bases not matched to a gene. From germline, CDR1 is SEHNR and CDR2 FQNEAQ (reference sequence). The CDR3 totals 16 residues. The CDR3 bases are TGTGCCAGCAGCTTACCCGGACAGGGTTTCACCGGGGAGCTGTTTTTT. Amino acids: CASSLPGQGFTGELFF.

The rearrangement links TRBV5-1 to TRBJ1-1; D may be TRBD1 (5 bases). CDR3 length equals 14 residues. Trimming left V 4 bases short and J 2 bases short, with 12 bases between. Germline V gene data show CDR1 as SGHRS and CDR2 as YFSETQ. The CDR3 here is CASSLRGDNTEAFF. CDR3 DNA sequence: TGCGCCAGCAGCCTCCGGGGGGATAACACTGAAGCTTTCTTT.

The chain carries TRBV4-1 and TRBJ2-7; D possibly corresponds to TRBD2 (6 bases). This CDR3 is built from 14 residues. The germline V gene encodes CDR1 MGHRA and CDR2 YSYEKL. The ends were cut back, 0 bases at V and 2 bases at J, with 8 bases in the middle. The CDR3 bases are TGCGCCAGCAGCCAAGATACTAGCCCCTACGAGCAGTACTTC. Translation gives CASSQDTSPYEQYF.

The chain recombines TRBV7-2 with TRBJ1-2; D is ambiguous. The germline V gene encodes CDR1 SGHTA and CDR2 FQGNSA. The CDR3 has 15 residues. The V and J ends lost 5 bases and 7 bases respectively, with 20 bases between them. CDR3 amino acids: CASSRANRSPSGYTF. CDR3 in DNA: TGTGCCAGCAGCCGAGCCAACCGATCTCCTTCTGGCTACACCTTC.

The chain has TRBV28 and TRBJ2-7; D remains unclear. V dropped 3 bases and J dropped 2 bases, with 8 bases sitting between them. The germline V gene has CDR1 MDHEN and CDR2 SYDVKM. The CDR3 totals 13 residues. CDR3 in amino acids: CASSLELTYEQYF. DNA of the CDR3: TGTGCCAGCAGTTTGGAACTAACCTACGAGCAGTACTTC.

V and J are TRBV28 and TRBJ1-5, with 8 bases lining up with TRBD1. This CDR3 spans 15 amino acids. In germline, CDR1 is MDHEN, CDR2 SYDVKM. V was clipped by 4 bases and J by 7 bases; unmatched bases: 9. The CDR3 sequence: CASSYIGQGLQPQHF. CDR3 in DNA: TGTGCCAGCAGTTATATCGGACAGGGATTACAGCCCCAGCATTTT.

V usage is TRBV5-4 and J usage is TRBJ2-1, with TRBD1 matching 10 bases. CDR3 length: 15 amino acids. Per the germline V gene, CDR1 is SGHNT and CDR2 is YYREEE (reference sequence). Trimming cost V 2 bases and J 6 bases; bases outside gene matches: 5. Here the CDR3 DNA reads TGTGCCAGCAGCTTAAGGGACAGGGGTTCCAATGAGCAGTTCTTC. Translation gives CASSLRDRGSNEQFF.

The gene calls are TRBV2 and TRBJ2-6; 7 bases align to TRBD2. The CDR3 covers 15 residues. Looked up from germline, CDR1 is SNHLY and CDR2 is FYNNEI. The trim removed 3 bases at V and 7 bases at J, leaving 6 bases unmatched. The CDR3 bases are TGTGCCAGCAGTGAGGGAGGGTACCTCGCCAACGTCCTGACTTTC. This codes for CASSEGGYLANVLTF.